The 10 T cell receptor beta chains below were found in one sample sequenced in a study of T cell repertoires in cytomegalovirus infection. Their cognate antigens are unknown. TCRdb re-called the reads with MiXCR, one entry per CDR3 protein. The data contain 650,000 to 900,000 distinct CDR3 sequences, approximately 29% of them singletons. Sequences were derived from cultured CD8+ T cells from PBMCs, sampled from culture after CMV antigen stimulation. The receptors shown here come from a human donor in good health (CMV status not recorded). Some clones in this sample may be carry-over from other donors' samples.

The chain recombines TRBV7-3 with TRBJ2-3; 8 positions agree with TRBD2. This CDR3 is 16 amino acids long. V lost 5 bases to trimming and J lost 0 bases; unmatched junction nucleotides: 7. Germline-derived CDR1 and CDR2 are SGHTA and FQGTGA. The CDR3 protein is CASSLRVAGSTDTQYF. CDR3 DNA sequence: TGTGCCAGCAGCCTGAGAGTAGCGGGGAGCACAGATACGCAGTATTTT.

At least ten counts were recorded for this clonotype. The gene calls are TRBV7-8 and TRBJ2-3; the D is unclear. CDR3 size: 16 residues. Germline values: CDR1 SGHVS, CDR2 FQNEAQ. Trimming cost V 2 bases and J 0 bases, with 12 bases left between them. The CDR3: CASSLRSASSTDTQYF. CDR3 DNA sequence: TGTGCCAGCAGCTTAAGGTCGGCCTCTAGCACAGATACGCAGTATTTT. Looking up the rest from reference TRBV7-8 and TRBJ2-3 gives the full variable domain: GAGVSQSPRYKVAKRGQDVALRCDPISGHVSLFWYQQALGQGPEFLTYFQNEAQLDKSGLPSDRFFAERPEGSVSTLKIQRTQQEDSAVYLCASSLRSASSTDTQYFGPGTRLTVL.

The chain is built from TRBV12-3 or TRBV12-4 and TRBJ2-3, with D unresolved. V was clipped by 2 bases and J by 2 bases, with 8 bases between them. The CDR3 is 14 residues long. This CDR3 reads CASSLRAVTDTQYF. As DNA, the CDR3 is TGTGCCAGCAGTTTAAGGGCGGTCACAGATACGCAGTATTTT.

This clonotype was observed a few times. The V call is TRBV6-8, the J call TRBJ2-7; a possible D gene is TRBD2 (6 bases). The CDR3 runs to 13 residues. Germline assignment: CDR1 MNHGY and CDR2 SAAAGT. Trimming took 1 base from V and 3 from J, leaving 7 bases between them. As DNA, the CDR3 is TGTGCCAGCAGTTACTTGGGGGGCTACGAGCAGTACGTC. Its protein is CASSYLGGYEQYV.

This chain uses TRBV5-6 with TRBJ2-3; 9 nucleotides align to TRBD2. This CDR3 contains 16 residues. V lost 0 bases, J lost 2 bases, and 4 bases stayed unmatched. CDR1 is SGHDT, CDR2 YYEEEE, per germline. The CDR3 reads CASSLGAGGFTDTQYF. In DNA, the CDR3 is TGTGCCAGCAGCTTGGGGGCGGGGGGGTTCACAGATACGCAGTATTTT.

This clonotype was counted a few times. The CDR3 DNA is TGTGCCAGCAGTGGGACAGGGGGCTACGAGCAGTACGTC. This encodes CASSGTGGYEQYV. The chain recombines TRBV27 with TRBJ2-7; 11 nucleotides agree with TRBD1. The CDR3 covers 13 residues. The V and J ends lost 5 bases and 3 bases, in that order; junction bases with no gene match: 0. Germline CDR1 MNHEY, CDR2 SMNVEV (reference sequence).

This chain uses TRBV10-3 with TRBJ2-1; D not resolved. The germline CDR1 and CDR2 sequences are ENHRY and SYGVKD. Deletions cut 4 bases from V and 5 bases from J, with 6 bases between. The CDR3 runs 12 residues. CDR3 DNA: TGTGCCATCAGTGTGGGGAACAATGAGCAGTTCTTC. Translation: CAISVGNNEQFF.

This clonotype was counted a few times. The genes are TRBV12-3 or TRBV12-4 and TRBJ2-3, with D perhaps matching TRBD1 or TRBD2 (5 bases each). V lost 0 bases to trimming and J lost 3 bases, with 7 bases between them. This CDR3 is 14 amino acids long. The CDR3 DNA is TGTGCCAGCAGTTTAGCGGGGGAGACAGATACGCAGTATTTT. It specifies CASSLAGETDTQYF.

The J gene is TRBJ1-2, the V gene TRBV24-1; weak D call: TRBD1 (5 bases). Germline CDR1 KGHDR, CDR2 SFDVKD. This CDR3 is built from 15 residues. V dropped 2 bases and J dropped 6 bases, with 15 bases sitting between them. CDR3 sequence: CATSDSTTVVDGYTF. The CDR3 DNA sequence: TGTGCCACCAGTGATTCGACGACAGTAGTTGATGGCTACACCTTC.

This chain joins TRBV27 and TRBJ1-2; weak D call: TRBD1 (5 bases). The CDR3 covers 14 residues. Trimming stripped 8 bases from V and 3 bases from J, with 16 bases between. Germline CDR1 is MNHEY and CDR2 is SMNVEV (reference sequence). As DNA, the CDR3 is TGTGCCAGCTCACTGTCGGGGCTTCACTATGGCTACACCTTC. This sequence encodes CASSLSGLHYGYTF.